The next 15 T cell receptor beta chains were all read from a single sample in a study of long-term antiretroviral therapy in people with HIV. Sequencing used immunoSEQ v3.0 at survey level. Sequenced by immunoSEQ multiplex PCR; TCRdb stores in-frame clones only, minus some. The repertoire has roughly 20,000 clones, 85% of them found once; the top ten carry 3% to 4%. The sequencing used unsorted PBMCs, collected approximately 4 years after starting antiretroviral therapy. The receptors derive from a man between 18 and 29 years old with HIV.

The J gene is TRBJ2-1, the V gene TRBV4-1, with 9 bases aligning to TRBD2. This CDR3 spans 16 amino acids. With V trimmed by 1 base and J by 5 bases, 6 bases remained unmatched. The germline gives CDR1 MGHRA, CDR2 YSYEKL. The CDR3 DNA follows: TGCGCCAGCAGCCAAGTTAGCGGGGGATTACACAATGAGCAGTTCTTC. Its translation: CASSQVSGGLHNEQFF.

Comment on this clone: The junction does not match germline at one end; this may be a read error. V gene TRBV7-7 combines with J gene TRBJ2-1; 9 nucleotides match TRBD2. CDR3 length: 15 amino acids. The germline V gene has CDR1 SSHAT and CDR2 FNYEAQ (reference sequence). This CDR3 is CASSSGLASYNEQFF. CDR3 sequence (DNA): TGTGCTAGCAGTTCCGGACTAGCGAGTTACAATGAGCAGTTCTTC.

This clone appeared once. The rearrangement uses TRBV15 and TRBJ1-5, with D uncertain. Germline V lookup: CDR1 LNHNV, CDR2 YYDKDF (reference sequence). V lost 3 bases to trimming and J lost 10 bases, with 13 bases between them. There are 13 residues in the CDR3. This CDR3 is CATSRDSEGPQHF. DNA of the CDR3: TGTGCCACCAGCAGGGACTCAGAAGGACCCCAGCATTTT.

The chain has TRBV27 and TRBJ2-5; tentatively, D is TRBD1 (6 bases). V was cut by 5 bases and J by 5 bases, with 24 bases left in between. The CDR3 is 17 residues long. Looked up from germline, CDR1 is MNHEY and CDR2 is SMNVEV (reference sequence). CDR3 residues: CASSVKIPTGPRETQYF. CDR3 coding DNA: TGTGCCAGCAGTGTCAAAATCCCGACAGGACCCCGTGAGACCCAGTACTTC.

This clone was seen only a few times. This rearrangement joins TRBV2 to TRBJ2-2; D perhaps matches TRBD1 (6 bases). The germline V gene encodes CDR1 SNHLY and CDR2 FYNNEI. The CDR3 is 13 residues long. V was shortened by 6 bases and J by 5 bases, with 10 bases between the two germline ends. The CDR3 nucleotides are TGTGCCAGCAGGAGACAGGTGACCGGGGAGCTGTTTTTT. It is translated as CASRRQVTGELFF.

This clone has just a few counts. The chain links TRBV2 to TRBJ1-6; no firm D call. CDR1 and CDR2 (germline): SNHLY, FYNNEI. This CDR3 contains 13 residues. The germline V and J ends were trimmed by 6 bases and 6 bases, with 9 bases remaining between them. The CDR3 reads CASSEYSNSPLHF. The CDR3 region has the DNA TGTGCCAGCAGCGAATATTCTAATTCACCCCTCCACTTT.

This clone appeared a single time. The V gene is TRBV27, the J gene TRBJ1-6, with D possibly matching TRBD1 (6 bases). CDR1 is MNHEY and CDR2 is SMNVEV in the germline V gene (reference sequence). This CDR3 is built from 16 residues. V was clipped by 6 bases and J by 3 bases, with 15 bases between them. CDR3 sequence: CASRAKQGFYNSPLHF. Written as DNA, the CDR3 is TGTGCCAGCAGAGCTAAACAGGGTTTCTATAATTCACCCCTCCACTTT.

V and J are TRBV7-9 and TRBJ1-2, with D maybe TRBD1 (5 bases). Germline V gene lookup returns CDR1 SEHNR and CDR2 FQNEAQ (reference sequence). The CDR3 is 13 amino acids. The V and J ends lost 0 bases and 6 bases respectively, with 8 bases between them. CDR3 sequence (DNA): TGTGCCAGCAGCTTAGCGATAGGGGATGGCTACACCTTC. Its translation is CASSLAIGDGYTF. Combining the CDR3 with reference TRBV7-9 and TRBJ1-2 gives the whole variable domain DTGVSQNPRHKITKRGQNVTFRCDPISEHNRLYWYRQTLGQGPEFLTYFQNEAQLEKSRLLSDRFSAERPKGSFSTLEIQRTEQGDSAMYLCASSLAIGDGYTFGSGTRLTVV.

This sequence joins TRBV5-1 and TRBJ1-1; D gene uncertain. The CDR3 length is 11 residues. Germline V gene lookup returns CDR1 SGHRS and CDR2 YFSETQ. V dropped 6 bases and J dropped 5 bases, with 8 bases sitting between them. The CDR3 sequence is CASNGETEAFF. CDR3 coding DNA: TGCGCCAGCAACGGGGAAACTGAAGCTTTCTTT.

The CDR3 reads CASSQDVGGNSYNEQFF. The CDR3 DNA reads TGTGCCAGCAGCCAAGATGTTGGGGGGAATTCCTACAATGAGCAGTTCTTC. The chain couples TRBV14 to TRBJ2-1; TRBD2 might be the D (6 bases). This CDR3 contains 17 residues. Germline-derived CDR1 and CDR2 are SGHDN and FVKESK. V lost 0 bases, J lost 1 base, and 13 bases lay in between.

This clone was seen once. This CDR3 reads CASQPGGTNYGYTF. The CDR3 bases are TGTGCCAGCCAGCCTGGGGGTACGAACTATGGCTACACCTTC. This sequence joins TRBV6-1 and TRBJ1-2; TRBD1 might be the D (5 bases). Trimming took 8 bases from V and 2 from J, leaving 15 bases between them. The CDR3 runs to 14 residues. CDR1 and CDR2 from the germline V gene are MNHNS and SASEGT.

The rearrangement joins TRBV4-1 to TRBJ2-5; D gene unclear. The V end was cut by 0 bases, the J end by 7 bases, with 12 bases between. Germline V CDR1 and CDR2: MGHRA, YSYEKL. The CDR3 totals 14 residues. DNA of the CDR3: TGCGCCAGCAGCCAAGAGGTGACGGTCGGGACCCAGTACTTC. Its protein is CASSQEVTVGTQYF.

This chain joins TRBV30 and TRBJ2-1; D not certain. The CDR3 contains 15 residues. The V end lost 4 bases, the J end lost 8 bases, and 21 bases lay between the germline ends. In germline, CDR1 is GTSNPN, CDR2 SVGIG (reference sequence). The CDR3 region is CAWTPDSRGIDEQFF. CDR3 DNA sequence: TGTGCCTGGACCCCTGACTCCCGAGGCATCGATGAGCAGTTCTTC.

The chain recombines TRBV9 with TRBJ2-3; TRBD1 matches 8 bases. Per germline, CDR1 SGDLS and CDR2 YYNGEE. The V and J ends lost 3 bases and 9 bases, in that order; junction bases with no gene match: 9. This CDR3 has 14 amino acids. This CDR3 is CASSGTRRDRTQYF. CDR3 nucleotide sequence: TGTGCCAGCAGCGGAACCCGGAGGGACAGGACGCAGTATTTT.

This chain connects TRBV28 to TRBJ1-1; 8 positions match TRBD1. There are 13 residues in the CDR3. Germline V lookup: CDR1 MDHEN, CDR2 SYDVKM. After removal of 6 bases from V and 7 bases from J, the junction contained 7 bases not matched to a gene. The CDR3 coding sequence is TGTGCCAGCAGACAAGACAGGGGAGGTGAAGCTTTCTTT. It encodes CASRQDRGGEAFF.